These 25 T cell receptor beta chains were all obtained from the same sample, sequenced in a study of T cell changes during pregnancy in multiple sclerosis (dated by TCRdb to the late 2010s). Libraries came from the immunoSEQ multiplex PCR assay. TCRdb mirrors the immuneACCESS table, restricted to in-frame sequences. Some clones are absent from its copies; in checked studies, under half trace to an unresolved V gene, and the reason for the others is unknown. The sample data list about 48,000 clones, and 85% to 95% of these were observed just once. The ten largest clones capture 0.91% of the sample. Sequenced here: CD4+ T cells from peripheral blood mononuclear cells, sampled in the second trimester of pregnancy. The receptors here all came from a female donor in good health, enrolled as a control in a pregnancy study.

This clone was seen a few times. This chain links TRBV25-1 with TRBJ1-1; tentative D call: TRBD1 (6 bases). CDR1 and CDR2 from the germline V gene are MGHDK and SYGVNS. The germline V and J ends were trimmed by 7 bases and 3 bases, with 12 bases remaining between them. This CDR3 region has 13 residues. The CDR3 nucleotides read TGTGCCAGCAATGGGGGCGCGGACACTGAAGCTTTCTTT. Its protein product is CASNGGADTEAFF.

This chain joins TRBV6-1 and TRBJ1-2; 8 bases match TRBD1. The junction had 4 bases not matched to a gene; V was cut back by 6 bases and J by 4 bases. CDR1 is MNHNS and CDR2 is SASEGT in the germline V gene. The CDR3 extends over 13 amino acids. The CDR3 DNA is TGTGCCAGCAGGACAGGGGAAGGCTATGGCTACACCTTC. This codes for CASRTGEGYGYTF.

V is TRBV10-2 and J is TRBJ2-1; 7 nucleotides line up with TRBD2. The germline CDR1 and CDR2 sequences are WSHSY and SAAADI. This CDR3 is built from 14 residues. V shed 6 bases, J shed 2 bases, and the junction held 4 bases outside the gene matches. The CDR3 nucleotides read TGCGCCAGCAGCACAAGCGGGACCTACAATGAGCAGTTCTTC. Its translation is CASSTSGTYNEQFF.

In this sample, this clone turned up once. The chain uses TRBV18 and TRBJ2-5, with 9 nucleotides matching TRBD1. Germline values: CDR1 KGHSH, CDR2 LQKENI. V trimming: 5 bases; J trimming: 5 bases; junction bases outside the gene matches: 6. The CDR3 is 14 amino acids. The chain's CDR3 is CASSEGQGDETQYF. The CDR3 DNA reads as TGTGCCAGCTCAGAGGGACAGGGAGACGAGACCCAGTACTTC. The variable domain in full, completed from reference TRBV18 and TRBJ2-5, reads NAGVMQNPRHLVRRRGQEARLRCSPMKGHSHVYWYRQLPEEGLKFMVYLQKENIIDESGMPKERFSAEFPKEGPSILRIQQVVRGDSAAYFCASSEGQGDETQYFGPGTRLLVL.

This sequence joins TRBV28 and TRBJ2-7; D possibly corresponds to TRBD1 (5 bases). Trimming took 3 bases from V and 5 from J, leaving 8 bases between them. The CDR3 is made up of 12 amino acids. Germline V lookup: CDR1 MDHEN, CDR2 SYDVKM. The CDR3 sequence is CASSLGLHEQYF. For the CDR3, the DNA is TGTGCCAGCAGTTTGGGGCTCCACGAGCAGTACTTC. The entire variable domain, with the rest obtained from reference TRBV28 and TRBJ2-7, is as follows: DVKVTQSSRYLVKRTGEKVFLECVQDMDHENMFWYRQDPGLGLRLIYFSYDVKMKEKGDIPEGYSVSREKKERFSLILESASTNQTSMYLCASSLGLHEQYFGPGTRLTVT.

V is TRBV13 and J is TRBJ2-4; 12 bases agree with TRBD2. After removal of 5 bases from V and 8 bases from J, the junction contained 7 bases not matched to a gene. Looked up from germline, CDR1 is PRHDT and CDR2 is FYEKMQ (reference sequence). The CDR3 is made up of 15 amino acids. As DNA, the CDR3 is TGTGCCAGCAGCGCGACTAGCGGGAGTAGAGACATTCAGTACTTC. Its protein is CASSATSGSRDIQYF.

The chain uses TRBV10-3 and TRBJ2-7, with 12 bases identical to TRBD2. Germline values: CDR1 ENHRY, CDR2 SYGVKD. Germline trimming cut 1 base from V and 2 bases from J; bases unmatched to any gene: 0. This CDR3 has 15 residues. CDR3 sequence: CAISEWTSGAYEQYF. DNA of the CDR3: TGTGCCATCAGTGAGTGGACTAGCGGGGCCTACGAGCAGTACTTC.

J is TRBJ1-2 and V is TRBV29-1; D gene unclear. The CDR3 runs to 11 residues. Per the germline V gene, CDR1 is SQVTM and CDR2 is ANQGSEA. Between the trimmed V and J ends, which lost 4 bases and 8 bases, there was a span of 11 bases. The CDR3 bases are TGCAGCGTTGGTGAGGAGGCGGGCTACACCTTC. It specifies CSVGEEAGYTF. Full variable domain (rest looked up from reference TRBV29-1 and TRBJ1-2): SAVISQKPSRDICQRGTSLTIQCQVDSQVTMMFWYRQQPGQSLTLIATANQGSEATYESGFVIDKFPISRPNLTFSTLTVSNMSPEDSSIYLCSVGEEAGYTFGSGTRLTVV.

The count of this clone is one. J is TRBJ1-1 and V is TRBV5-1, with D perhaps matching TRBD1 (5 bases). The V and J ends lost 4 bases and 4 bases respectively, with 14 bases between them. The CDR3 runs 14 residues. CDR1 is SGHRS, CDR2 YFSETQ, per germline. CDR3 residues: CASSTGESGTEAFF. CDR3 nucleotide sequence: TGCGCCAGCAGCACGGGGGAGTCGGGCACTGAAGCTTTCTTT.

The chain recombines TRBV4-1 with TRBJ2-1; D not certain. Germline lookup yields CDR1 MGHRA and CDR2 YSYEKL. V lost 0 bases, J lost 9 bases, and 6 bases lay in between. The CDR3 is 12 amino acids. Written as DNA, the CDR3 is TGCGCCAGCAGCCAAGAGCGTTCTGAGCAGTTCTTC. Protein product: CASSQERSEQFF.

CDR3 in DNA: TGTGCCAGCAGGGTGGGGACTAGCGGGATAAATGAGCAGTTCTTC. This sequence encodes CASRVGTSGINEQFF. The chain has TRBV2 and TRBJ2-1; TRBD2 matches at 13 bases. The junction had 6 bases not matched to a gene; V was cut back by 6 bases and J by 7 bases. CDR1 is SNHLY and CDR2 is FYNNEI in the germline V gene. This CDR3 region has 15 residues.

V usage is TRBV18 and J usage is TRBJ2-7; D may be TRBD1 (6 bases). Germline-derived CDR1 and CDR2 are KGHSH and LQKENI. V lost 2 bases to trimming and J lost 0 bases, with 11 bases between them. The CDR3 spans 15 residues. The chain's CDR3 is CASSPGGRSSYEQYF. CDR3 sequence (DNA): TGTGCCAGCTCACCAGGGGGCCGAAGCTCCTACGAGCAGTACTTC.

The rearrangement uses TRBV10-3 and TRBJ1-5, with D uncertain. V lost 5 bases to trimming and J lost 6 bases, with 11 bases between them. Germline V CDR1 and CDR2: ENHRY, SYGVKD. The CDR3 contains 13 residues. The CDR3 is CAISLAEGQPQHF. DNA of the CDR3: TGTGCCATCAGTCTGGCGGAGGGTCAGCCCCAGCATTTT.

The chain joins TRBV2 to TRBJ2-1, with 9 bases fitting TRBD1. V lost 4 bases to trimming and J lost 8 bases; unmatched junction nucleotides: 6. The CDR3 extends over 14 amino acids. Germline V CDR1 and CDR2: SNHLY, FYNNEI. CDR3 DNA sequence: TGTGCCAGCAGTGTAACAGGGGGCGGCGATGAGCAGTTCTTC. Its protein product is CASSVTGGGDEQFF.

The chain couples TRBV7-9 to TRBJ2-7; possible D gene TRBD1, 6 bases. The V and J ends lost 5 bases and 6 bases respectively, with 20 bases between them. CDR1 SEHNR and CDR2 FQNEAQ come from the germline V gene (reference sequence). This CDR3 has 15 amino acids. The CDR3 DNA reads TGTGCCAGCAGCCCTAGTTTGGGACATCAGGGCGAGCAGTACTTC. Translating gives CASSPSLGHQGEQYF. Full variable domain (rest looked up from reference TRBV7-9 and TRBJ2-7): DTGVSQNPRHKITKRGQNVTFRCDPISEHNRLYWYRQTLGQGPEFLTYFQNEAQLEKSRLLSDRFSAERPKGSFSTLEIQRTEQGDSAMYLCASSPSLGHQGEQYFGPGTRLTVT.

This rearrangement joins TRBV20-1 to TRBJ2-7, with 8 bases aligning to TRBD1. CDR1 and CDR2 from the germline V gene are DFQATT and SNEGSKA (reference sequence). The CDR3 is 11 amino acids. V trimming: 7 bases; J trimming: 11 bases; junction bases outside the gene matches: 10. The CDR3 sequence is CSGLGQDREYF. In DNA form, the CDR3 reads TGCAGTGGTCTGGGTCAGGACAGGGAGTACTTC.

V is TRBV7-2 and J is TRBJ1-6; D gene ambiguous. Germline V gene lookup returns CDR1 SGHTA and CDR2 FQGNSA. V gave up 2 bases and J gave up 9 bases, with 11 bases separating them. The CDR3 spans 14 residues. CDR3: CASSLSGEGSPLHF. CDR3 nucleotide sequence: TGTGCCAGCAGCTTATCAGGAGAGGGTTCACCCCTCCACTTT. Supplemented by reference TRBV7-2 and TRBJ1-6, the full variable domain reads GAGVSQSPSNKVTEKGKDVELRCDPISGHTALYWYRQSLGQGLEFLIYFQGNSAPDKSGLPSDRFSAERTGGSVSTLTIQRTQQEDSAVYLCASSLSGEGSPLHFGNGTRLTVT.

The genes are TRBV2 and TRBJ1-1; TRBD1 aligns across 8 bases. Germline loops: CDR1 SNHLY, CDR2 FYNNEI. The CDR3 has 13 amino acids. Losses at the gene ends were 3 bases for V and 8 bases for J; bases not matched to a gene: 5. The CDR3 reads CASSETGDGEAFF. CDR3 nucleotide sequence: TGTGCCAGCAGTGAGACAGGGGATGGAGAAGCTTTCTTT.

The V call is TRBV7-9, the J call TRBJ1-1; D unclear. The V end lost 2 bases, the J end lost 1 base, and 5 bases lay between the germline ends. Germline assignment: CDR1 SEHNR and CDR2 FQNEAQ (reference sequence). The CDR3 is 13 residues long. The CDR3 sequence: CASSLRWNTEAFF. Written as DNA, the CDR3 is TGTGCCAGCAGCTTACGGTGGAACACTGAAGCTTTCTTT.

Only a few counts were recorded for this clone. The chain has TRBV10-3 and TRBJ1-1; D is possibly TRBD1 (5 bases). CDR1 is ENHRY and CDR2 is SYGVKD in the germline V gene. This CDR3 contains 13 residues. The germline V and J ends were trimmed by 4 bases and 11 bases, with 17 bases remaining between them. CDR3 loop: CAISGGTSMAAFF. The CDR3 nucleotides read TGTGCCATCAGTGGGGGGACTTCCATGGCGGCTTTCTTT.

The chain uses TRBV6-1 and TRBJ2-7; D perhaps matches TRBD2 (6 bases). The germline CDR1 and CDR2 sequences are MNHNS and SASEGT. Trimming stripped 0 bases from V and 5 bases from J, with 14 bases between. The CDR3 consists of 15 residues. The CDR3 bases are TGTGCCAGCAGTGAAGCGGGAGGAGGGTTCGACGAGCAGTACTTC. Protein sequence: CASSEAGGGFDEQYF.

This sequence joins TRBV7-9 and TRBJ2-5; possible D gene TRBD2, 5 bases. The V end was cut by 8 bases, the J end by 3 bases, with 16 bases between. The germline V gene encodes CDR1 SEHNR and CDR2 FQNEAQ (reference sequence). The CDR3 consists of 14 residues. The CDR3 DNA sequence: TGTGCCAGCCCTGTAGAGGGAAAAAAAGAGACCCAGTACTTC. It is translated as CASPVEGKKETQYF.

This clone was observed once. The rearrangement links TRBV28 to TRBJ2-7, with D uncertain. Germline CDR1 reads MDHEN; CDR2 reads SYDVKM. This CDR3 contains 11 residues. Deletions cut 6 bases from V and 4 bases from J, with 7 bases between. The CDR3 loop is CASSSQYEQYF. The CDR3 nucleotides are TGTGCCAGCAGCTCCCAGTACGAGCAGTACTTC.

The V and J genes are TRBV14 and TRBJ1-1, with 11 bases lining up with TRBD1. The V gene's germline CDR1 is SGHDN and CDR2 FVKESK. This CDR3 region has 14 residues. V dropped 4 bases and J dropped 6; count of bases not matched to a gene: 4. CDR3 loop: CASSPDRGRPEAFF. CDR3 nucleotide sequence: TGTGCCAGCAGCCCGGACAGGGGGCGGCCTGAAGCTTTCTTT.

The chain is built from TRBV11-2 and TRBJ1-3; 7 nucleotides align to TRBD1. J lost 0 bases, V lost 5 bases, and 4 bases had no gene match. The CDR3 length is 15 residues. CDR1 SGHAT and CDR2 FQNNGV come from the germline V gene. This chain's CDR3 is CASSVNRGSGNTIYF. The CDR3 nucleotides read TGTGCCAGCAGCGTCAACAGGGGCTCTGGAAACACCATATATTTT. Combining the CDR3 with reference TRBV11-2 and TRBJ1-3 gives the whole variable domain EAGVAQSPRYKIIEKRQSVAFWCNPISGHATLYWYQQILGQGPKLLIQFQNNGVVDDSQLPKDRFSAERLKGVDSTLKIQPAKLEDSAVYLCASSVNRGSGNTIYFGEGSWLTVV.